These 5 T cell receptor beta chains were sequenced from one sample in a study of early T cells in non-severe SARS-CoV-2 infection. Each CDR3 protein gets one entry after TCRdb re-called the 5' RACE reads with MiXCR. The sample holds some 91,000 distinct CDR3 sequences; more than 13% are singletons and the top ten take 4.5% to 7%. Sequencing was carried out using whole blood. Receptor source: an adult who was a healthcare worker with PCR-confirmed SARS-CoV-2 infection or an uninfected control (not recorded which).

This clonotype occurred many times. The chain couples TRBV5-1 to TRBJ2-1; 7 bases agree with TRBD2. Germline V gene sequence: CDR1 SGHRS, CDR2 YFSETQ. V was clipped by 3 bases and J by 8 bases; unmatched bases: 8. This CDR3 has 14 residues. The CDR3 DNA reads TGCGCCAGCAGCTCCGGGACTAACCCCTATGAGCAGTTCTTC. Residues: CASSSGTNPYEQFF.

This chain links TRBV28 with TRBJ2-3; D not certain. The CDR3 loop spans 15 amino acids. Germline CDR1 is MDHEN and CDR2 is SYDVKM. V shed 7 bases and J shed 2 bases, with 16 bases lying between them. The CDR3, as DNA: TGTGCCAGCACCATATCGTCGGAATTCACAGATACGCAGTATTTT. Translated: CASTISSEFTDTQYF.

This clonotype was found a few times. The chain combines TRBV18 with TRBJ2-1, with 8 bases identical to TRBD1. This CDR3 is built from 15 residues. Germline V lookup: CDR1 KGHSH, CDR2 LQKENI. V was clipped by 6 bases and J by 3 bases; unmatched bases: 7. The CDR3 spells CASSLGTGRYNEQFF. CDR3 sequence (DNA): TGTGCCAGCTCCCTAGGGACAGGACGCTACAATGAGCAGTTCTTC.

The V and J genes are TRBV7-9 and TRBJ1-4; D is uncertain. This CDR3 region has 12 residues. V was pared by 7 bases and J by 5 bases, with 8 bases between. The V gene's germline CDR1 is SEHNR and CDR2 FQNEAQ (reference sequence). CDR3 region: CASNGENEKLFF. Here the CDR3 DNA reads TGTGCCAGCAATGGGGAGAATGAAAAACTGTTTTTT.

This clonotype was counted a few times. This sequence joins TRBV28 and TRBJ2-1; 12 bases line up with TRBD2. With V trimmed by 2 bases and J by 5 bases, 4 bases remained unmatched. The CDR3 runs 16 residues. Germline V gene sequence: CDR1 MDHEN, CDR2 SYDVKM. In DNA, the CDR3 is TGTGCCAGCAGTTTAAGTCTAGCGGGAGGGCACAATGAGCAGTTCTTC. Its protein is CASSLSLAGGHNEQFF.